This T cell receptor beta chain was captured in a study of T-cell memory formation after mild COVID-19. At the level of the study: In these data, TCR clusters were largely donor specific. Study-wide points: Contracting CD4+ clones sat mainly in CM and EM; CD8+ in EMRA. Detection of some responders pre-infection suggested pre-existing cross-reactive memory T cells participated.

J was trimmed by 4 bases and V by 3 bases; bases with no gene match: 7. The CDR3 is 15 residues long. TCRdb analysed the 5' RACE reads with MiXCR anew, one entry per CDR3 protein. The sample contains 540,000 or so distinct CDR3 sequences, approximately 20% of which appear only once. This clonotype was detected only a few times. The antigen is not known. The source material was PBMCs or a T cell subset sorted from them (not recorded which). The J gene is TRBJ2-7, the V gene TRBV12-3 or TRBV12-4; 9 bases are a match to TRBD2. The clonotype originates from an adult woman who had mild COVID-19 (a few samples of this study predate the infection). Cell type and time point are not known. The CDR3 nucleotides are TGTGCCAGCAGTTTCGGTAGCGGGAGTAGTTACGAGCAGTACTTC. Translation: CASSFGSGSSYEQYF.